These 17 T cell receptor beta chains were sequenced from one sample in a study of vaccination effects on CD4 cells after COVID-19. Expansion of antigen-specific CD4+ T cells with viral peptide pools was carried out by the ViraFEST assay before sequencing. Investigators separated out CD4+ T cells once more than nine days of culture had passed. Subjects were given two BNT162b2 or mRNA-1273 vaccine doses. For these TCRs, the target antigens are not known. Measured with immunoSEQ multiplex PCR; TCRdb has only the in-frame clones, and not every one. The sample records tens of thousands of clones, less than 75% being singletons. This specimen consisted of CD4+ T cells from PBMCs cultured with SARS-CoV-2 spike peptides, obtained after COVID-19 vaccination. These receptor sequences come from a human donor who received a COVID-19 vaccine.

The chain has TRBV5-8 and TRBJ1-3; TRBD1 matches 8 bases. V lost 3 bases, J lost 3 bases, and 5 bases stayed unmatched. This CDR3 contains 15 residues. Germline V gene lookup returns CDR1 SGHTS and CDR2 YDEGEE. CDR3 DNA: TGTGCCAGCAGCTCAGACAGGGGTTATGGAAACACCATATATTTT. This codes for CASSSDRGYGNTIYF.

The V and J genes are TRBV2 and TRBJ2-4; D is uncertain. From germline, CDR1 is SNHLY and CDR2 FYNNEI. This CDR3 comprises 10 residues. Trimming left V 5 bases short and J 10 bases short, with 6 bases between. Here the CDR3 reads CASSSNIQYF. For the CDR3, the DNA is TGTGCCAGCAGTAGCAATATTCAGTACTTC.

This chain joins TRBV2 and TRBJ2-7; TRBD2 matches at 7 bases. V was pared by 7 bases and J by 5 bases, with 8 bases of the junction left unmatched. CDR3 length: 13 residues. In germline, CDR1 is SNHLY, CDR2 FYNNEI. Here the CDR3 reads CASNRDYYNEQYF. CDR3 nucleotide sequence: TGTGCCAGCAACCGGGACTATTACAACGAGCAGTACTTC.

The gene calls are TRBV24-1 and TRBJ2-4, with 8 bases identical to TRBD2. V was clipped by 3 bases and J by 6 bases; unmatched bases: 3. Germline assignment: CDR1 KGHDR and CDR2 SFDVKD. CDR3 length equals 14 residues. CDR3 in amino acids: CATSDPGLGNIQYF. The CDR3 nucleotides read TGTGCCACCAGTGATCCGGGACTAGGAAACATTCAGTACTTC.

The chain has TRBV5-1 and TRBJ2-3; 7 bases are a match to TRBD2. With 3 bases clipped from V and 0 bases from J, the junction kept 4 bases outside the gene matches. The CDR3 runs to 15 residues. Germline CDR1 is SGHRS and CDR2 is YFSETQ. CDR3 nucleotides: TGCGCCAGCAGCTCAGGACTAGGGAGCACAGATACGCAGTATTTT. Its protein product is CASSSGLGSTDTQYF.

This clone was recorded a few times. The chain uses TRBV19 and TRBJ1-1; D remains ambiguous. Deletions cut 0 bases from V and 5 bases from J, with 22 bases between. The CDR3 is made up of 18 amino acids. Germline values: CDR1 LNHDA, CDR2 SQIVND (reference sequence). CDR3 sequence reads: CASSIDPFRLRAGTEAFF. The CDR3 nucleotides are TGTGCCAGTAGTATAGATCCTTTTAGATTGAGGGCTGGAACTGAAGCTTTCTTT.

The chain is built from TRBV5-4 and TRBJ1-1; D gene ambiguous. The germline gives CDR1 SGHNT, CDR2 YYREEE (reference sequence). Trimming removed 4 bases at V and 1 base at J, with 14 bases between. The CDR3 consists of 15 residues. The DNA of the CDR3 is TGTGCCAGCAGCACCCGGGGATACTCGAACACTGAAGCTTTCTTT. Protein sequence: CASSTRGYSNTEAFF.

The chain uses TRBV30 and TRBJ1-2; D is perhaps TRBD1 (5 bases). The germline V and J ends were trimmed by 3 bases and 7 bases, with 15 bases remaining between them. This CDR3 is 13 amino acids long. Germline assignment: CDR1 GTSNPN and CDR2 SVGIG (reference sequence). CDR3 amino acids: CAWSPVGAAGYTF. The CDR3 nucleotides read TGTGCCTGGAGCCCCGTAGGGGCGGCTGGCTACACCTTC.

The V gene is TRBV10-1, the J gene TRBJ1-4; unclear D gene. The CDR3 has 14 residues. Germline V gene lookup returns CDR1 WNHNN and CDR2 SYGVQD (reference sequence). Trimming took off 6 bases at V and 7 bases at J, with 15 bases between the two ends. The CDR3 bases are TGCGCCAGCAGGCTGGGCGGGGAGGGTGAAAAACTGTTTTTT. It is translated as CASRLGGEGEKLFF.

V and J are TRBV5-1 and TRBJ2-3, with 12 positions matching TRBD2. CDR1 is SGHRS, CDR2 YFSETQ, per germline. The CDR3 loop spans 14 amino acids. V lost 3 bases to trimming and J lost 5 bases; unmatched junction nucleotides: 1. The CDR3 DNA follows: TGCGCCAGCAGCTCTAGCGGGAGGGGAGATACGCAGTATTTT. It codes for CASSSSGRGDTQYF.

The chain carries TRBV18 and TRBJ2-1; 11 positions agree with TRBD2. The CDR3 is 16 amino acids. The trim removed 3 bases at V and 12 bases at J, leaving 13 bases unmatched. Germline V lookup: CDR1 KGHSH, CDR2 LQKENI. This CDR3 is CASSPVAGGAGFAQFF. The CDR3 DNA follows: TGTGCCAGCTCACCCGTAGCGGGAGGGGCCGGCTTCGCGCAGTTCTTC.

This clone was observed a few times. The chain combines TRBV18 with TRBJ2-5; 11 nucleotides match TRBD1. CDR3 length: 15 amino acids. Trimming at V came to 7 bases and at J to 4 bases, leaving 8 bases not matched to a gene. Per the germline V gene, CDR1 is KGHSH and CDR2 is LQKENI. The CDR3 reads CASLDGQGALETQYF. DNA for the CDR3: TGTGCCAGCTTGGACGGACAGGGGGCTTTAGAGACCCAGTACTTC.

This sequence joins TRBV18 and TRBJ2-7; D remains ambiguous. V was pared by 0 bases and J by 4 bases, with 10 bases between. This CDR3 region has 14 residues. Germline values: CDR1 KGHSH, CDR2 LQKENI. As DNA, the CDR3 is TGTGCCAGCTCACCACCGAGCGCAGTGTACGAGCAGTACTTC. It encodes CASSPPSAVYEQYF.

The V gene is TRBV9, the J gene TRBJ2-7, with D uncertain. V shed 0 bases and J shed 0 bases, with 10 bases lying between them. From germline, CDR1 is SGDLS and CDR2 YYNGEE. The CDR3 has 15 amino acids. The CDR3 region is CASSVGDTASYEQYF. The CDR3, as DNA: TGTGCCAGCAGCGTAGGAGATACGGCCTCCTACGAGCAGTACTTC.

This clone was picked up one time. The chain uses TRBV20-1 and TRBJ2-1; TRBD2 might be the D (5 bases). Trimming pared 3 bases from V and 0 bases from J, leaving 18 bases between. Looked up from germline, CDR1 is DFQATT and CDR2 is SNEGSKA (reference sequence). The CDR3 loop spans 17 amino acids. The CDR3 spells CSASPAEDWSSYNEQFF. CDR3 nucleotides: TGCAGTGCTAGTCCCGCCGAGGACTGGAGCTCCTACAATGAGCAGTTCTTC.

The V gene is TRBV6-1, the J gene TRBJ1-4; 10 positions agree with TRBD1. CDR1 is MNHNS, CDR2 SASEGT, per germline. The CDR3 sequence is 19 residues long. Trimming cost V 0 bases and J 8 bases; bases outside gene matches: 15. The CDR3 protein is CASSEARQGANPLREKLFF. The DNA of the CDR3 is TGTGCCAGCAGTGAAGCCCGACAGGGGGCTAACCCCCTAAGGGAAAAACTGTTTTTT.

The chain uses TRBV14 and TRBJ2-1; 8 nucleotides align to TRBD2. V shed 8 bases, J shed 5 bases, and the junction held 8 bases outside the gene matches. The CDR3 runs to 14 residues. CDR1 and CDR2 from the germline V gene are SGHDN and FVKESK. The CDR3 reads CASRAGDVNNEQFF. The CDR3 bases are TGTGCCAGCCGAGCGGGAGATGTAAACAATGAGCAGTTCTTC.